This is a list of T cell receptor beta chains from one sample in a study of OX40 agonist ivuxolimab in advanced cancers. Assay used: immunoSEQ multiplex PCR; TCRdb lists only in-frame clones, some missing. The sample carries roughly 28,000 clones, 82% recorded once. The sample in question was CD4+ or CD8+ T cells sorted from blood, obtained in a trial of the OX40 agonist ivuxolimab. The receptors come from an adult with an advanced solid tumor such as melanoma, head and neck, liver or kidney cancer. Each CDR3 is given with its conserved first and last residue. Each record gives: D gene, V gene, clone size, J gene, CDR3 protein, CDR3 DNA. A D gene is named only where the DNA matches it firmly. A clone size is listed for some rows: how often the clone was seen (once, few, many), or a class if it is expanded.

d_gene: NA; v_gene: TRBV11-2; abundance: NA; j_gene: TRBJ1-5; CDR3aa: CASSLFGEGQPQHF; CDR3nt: TGTGCCAGCAGCTTGTTTGGGGAAGGACAGCCCCAGCATTTT
d_gene: TRBD1; v_gene: TRBV9; abundance: once; j_gene: TRBJ1-2; CDR3aa: CASSPGTGEVYGYTF; CDR3nt: TGTGCCAGCAGCCCGGGGACAGGGGAAGTCTATGGCTACACCTTC
d_gene: NA; v_gene: TRBV6-5; abundance: NA; j_gene: TRBJ1-1; CDR3aa: CASSTGTANTEAFF; CDR3nt: TGTGCCAGCAGTACCGGGACGGCGAACACTGAAGCTTTCTTT
d_gene: NA; v_gene: TRBV29-1; abundance: NA; j_gene: TRBJ1-1; CDR3aa: CSVGPGRGEAFF; CDR3nt: TGCAGCGTTGGACCAGGGAGGGGTGAAGCTTTCTTT
d_gene: TRBD1; v_gene: TRBV11-2; abundance: NA; j_gene: TRBJ2-1; CDR3aa: CASSLGGQGDYNEQFF; CDR3nt: TGTGCCAGCAGCTTAGGGGGACAGGGAGACTACAATGAGCAGTTCTTC
d_gene: NA; v_gene: TRBV4-3; abundance: few; j_gene: TRBJ2-2; CDR3aa: CASSHHRATGELFF; CDR3nt: TGCGCCAGCAGCCATCACAGGGCCACCGGGGAGCTGTTTTTT
d_gene: NA; v_gene: TRBV2; abundance: NA; j_gene: TRBJ2-1; CDR3aa: CASMDREGNEQFF; CDR3nt: TGTGCCAGCATGGACAGGGAGGGCAATGAGCAGTTCTTC
d_gene: NA; v_gene: TRBV28; abundance: few; j_gene: TRBJ2-2; CDR3aa: CASSLAGELFF; CDR3nt: TGTGCCAGCAGTTTAGCCGGGGAGCTGTTTTTT
d_gene: NA; v_gene: TRBV6-5; abundance: NA; j_gene: TRBJ2-2; CDR3aa: CASSYTRGTGELFF; CDR3nt: TGTGCCAGCAGTTACACCAGAGGCACCGGGGAGCTGTTTTTT
d_gene: NA; v_gene: TRBV7-9; abundance: NA; j_gene: TRBJ2-1; CDR3aa: CASSPQSSYNEQFF; CDR3nt: TGTGCCAGCAGCCCCCAATCCTCCTACAATGAGCAGTTCTTC
d_gene: NA; v_gene: TRBV13; abundance: NA; j_gene: TRBJ1-3; CDR3aa: CASSFIGDLGNTIYF; CDR3nt: TGTGCCAGCAGCTTTATCGGCGATCTAGGAAACACCATATATTTT
d_gene: NA; v_gene: TRBV21-1; abundance: NA; j_gene: TRBJ2-7; CDR3aa: CASSTGQPINYEQYF; CDR3nt: TGTGCCAGCAGCACCGGACAGCCGATTAACTACGAGCAGTACTTC
d_gene: NA; v_gene: TRBV7-9; abundance: NA; j_gene: TRBJ2-7; CDR3aa: CASSLEGTGAFRYF; CDR3nt: TGTGCCAGCAGCTTAGAGGGCACCGGGGCTTTTCGGTACTTC
d_gene: NA; v_gene: TRBV9; abundance: NA; j_gene: TRBJ1-4; CDR3aa: CASSLLQGPNEKLFF; CDR3nt: TGTGCCAGCAGCCTCCTCCAGGGGCCTAATGAAAAACTGTTTTTT
d_gene: NA; v_gene: TRBV27; abundance: once; j_gene: TRBJ2-3; CDR3aa: CASSPPTGSDTQYF; CDR3nt: TGTGCCAGCAGTCCACCGACAGGATCAGATACGCAGTATTTT
d_gene: NA; v_gene: TRBV11-2; abundance: NA; j_gene: TRBJ1-5; CDR3aa: CASSLGGQPQHF; CDR3nt: TGTGCCAGCAGCTTAGGGGGCCAGCCCCAGCATTTT
d_gene: TRBD1; v_gene: TRBV28; abundance: NA; j_gene: TRBJ2-2; CDR3aa: CASRTNYLGQVSNTGELFF; CDR3nt: TGTGCCAGCAGGACTAACTATTTAGGACAGGTTTCGAACACCGGGGAGCTGTTTTTT
d_gene: NA; v_gene: TRBV28; abundance: NA; j_gene: TRBJ2-7; CDR3aa: CASSLSTLGGRSEQYF; CDR3nt: TGTGCCAGCAGTTTATCCACCCTTGGGGGGCGCTCCGAGCAGTACTTC